Presented here are 19 T cell receptor beta chains from one specimen sequenced in a study of beta chain features in type 1 diabetes. The sequenced template was cDNA made from the entire isolated RNA. Measured with immunoSEQ multiplex PCR; TCRdb has only the in-frame clones, and not every one. The repertoire holds under 250,000 clones, with 25% to 30% as singletons. Sequenced material: central memory CD4+ T cells from blood. These receptors originate from a man aged 25 to 40 in good health.

V is TRBV6-6 and J is TRBJ1-2, with TRBD1 as a possible D gene (5 bases). The CDR3 length is 15 residues. With 6 bases removed from V and 0 bases from J, the gap between germline ends came to 14 bases. Germline assignment: CDR1 MNHNY and CDR2 SVGAGI (reference sequence). In DNA form, the CDR3 reads TGTGCCAGCAGCTCCGGCGGGACCACTAACTATGGCTACACCTTC. Translating it yields CASSSGGTTNYGYTF.

The chain combines TRBV10-3 with TRBJ2-4; D call uncertain. Between the trimmed V and J ends, which lost 4 bases and 6 bases, there was a span of 16 bases. Germline V gene lookup returns CDR1 ENHRY and CDR2 SYGVKD. The CDR3 has 15 amino acids. CDR3 sequence (DNA): TGTGCCATCAGTGGGAGAGGAACTCTTGGAAACATTCAGTACTTC. Translated, it gives CAISGRGTLGNIQYF.

This clone showed up just a few times. This chain links TRBV29-1 with TRBJ2-5, with TRBD2 identical over 14 bases. V lost 6 bases to trimming and J lost 1 base; unmatched junction nucleotides: 10. This CDR3 is 17 amino acids long. The V gene's germline CDR1 is SQVTM and CDR2 ANQGSEA. CDR3 residues: CSVTGTSGSGGQETQYF. CDR3 sequence (DNA): TGCAGCGTGACCGGGACTAGCGGGAGCGGGGGCCAAGAGACCCAGTACTTC.

The rearrangement links TRBV27 to TRBJ2-7; no clear D gene. The CDR3 totals 15 residues. The V gene lost 3 bases and the J gene lost 0 bases, with 12 bases spanning the gap. The V gene's germline CDR1 is MNHEY and CDR2 SMNVEV (reference sequence). Here the CDR3 reads CASSFQSFSSYEQYF. For the CDR3, the DNA is TGTGCCAGCAGTTTCCAATCCTTCAGCTCCTACGAGCAGTACTTC.

This clone was picked up a small number of times. The chain combines TRBV16 with TRBJ1-1, with D uncertain. V was cut by 7 bases and J by 0 bases, with 12 bases left in between. Germline CDR1 KGHSY, CDR2 FQNENV. CDR3 length equals 14 residues. CDR3 sequence: CASTPSRMNTEAFF. Written as DNA, the CDR3 is TGTGCCAGCACCCCCAGTAGGATGAACACTGAAGCTTTCTTT.

The genes are TRBV29-1 and TRBJ2-7; 10 bases are a match to TRBD2. Trimming removed 6 bases from V and 3 bases from J; junction bases left unmatched: 5. The CDR3 is 13 amino acids. Germline CDR1 reads SQVTM; CDR2 reads ANQGSEA. The CDR3 protein is CSVGGLAIYEQYF. Written as DNA, the CDR3 is TGCAGCGTGGGGGGACTAGCGATCTACGAGCAGTACTTC.

The chain has TRBV9 and TRBJ1-4; TRBD1 matches at 7 bases. CDR3 length equals 14 residues. Germline loops: CDR1 SGDLS, CDR2 YYNGEE. Germline trimming cut 4 bases from V and 3 bases from J; bases unmatched to any gene: 3. Written as DNA, the CDR3 is TGTGCCAGCAGCCCAGGGACAGCTAATGAAAAACTGTTTTTT. Protein: CASSPGTANEKLFF.

This clone was observed a few times. The V and J genes are TRBV4-3 and TRBJ1-1; unclear D gene. Trimming removed 1 base at V and 1 base at J, with 4 bases between. CDR1 and CDR2 from the germline V gene are LGHNA and YSLEER. This CDR3 contains 13 residues. The CDR3 sequence: CASSQAWNTEAFF. Written as DNA, the CDR3 is TGCGCCAGCAGCCAAGCATGGAACACTGAAGCTTTCTTT.

The chain links TRBV23-1 to TRBJ2-6, with TRBD1 identical over 7 bases. TRBV23-1 counts as an open reading frame of uncertain function. V shed 2 bases and J 0 bases; nucleotides not matched to a gene: 13. The CDR3 length is 20 residues. The CDR3 DNA sequence: TGCGCCAGCAGTCAACCCTCCTTTCCGGGACAGATCTCTGGGGCCAACGTCCTGACTTTC. Protein product: CASSQPSFPGQISGANVLTF.

This clone was counted a few times. V and J are TRBV19 and TRBJ2-7; D tentatively fits TRBD1 or TRBD2 (5 bases each). In germline, CDR1 is LNHDA, CDR2 SQIVND (reference sequence). The CDR3 totals 14 residues. V was shortened by 5 bases and J by 9 bases, with 20 bases between the two germline ends. CDR3 region: CASSPGPLESVQYF. CDR3 DNA: TGTGCCAGTAGTCCGGGACCGCTCGAATCGGTGCAGTACTTC.

This chain links TRBV18 with TRBJ2-1; D is possibly TRBD2 (6 bases). The length of the CDR3 is 14 residues. Germline CDR1 is KGHSH and CDR2 is LQKENI. With 4 bases removed from V and 4 bases from J, the gap between germline ends came to 11 bases. In nucleotides, the CDR3 is TGTGCCAGCTCACTAGCGGTCTCTTACAATGAGCAGTTCTTC. Encoded protein: CASSLAVSYNEQFF. The full variable domain, completed using reference TRBV18 and TRBJ2-1, is NAGVMQNPRHLVRRRGQEARLRCSPMKGHSHVYWYRQLPEEGLKFMVYLQKENIIDESGMPKERFSAEFPKEGPSILRIQQVVRGDSAAYFCASSLAVSYNEQFFGPGTRLTVL.

This clone occurred a few times. This sequence joins TRBV28 and TRBJ2-7; 8 bases match TRBD2. CDR1 is MDHEN and CDR2 is SYDVKM in the germline V gene. The J segment lost 7 bases and the V segment lost 4 bases, leaving 6 bases of the junction unmatched. This CDR3 comprises 13 residues. The CDR3 nucleotides are TGTGCCAGCAGTTCTAGCGGGCGAGGGGAGCAGTACTTC. Translating it yields CASSSSGRGEQYF.

This clone was counted only a few times. V is TRBV7-2 and J is TRBJ2-1, with D perhaps matching TRBD2 (6 bases). The CDR3 contains 16 residues. Trimming removed 3 bases from V and 0 bases from J, with 12 bases in between. The germline gives CDR1 SGHTA, CDR2 FQGNSA. This CDR3 reads CASSLGGSSSYNEQFF. The CDR3 nucleotides are TGTGCCAGCAGCTTGGGGGGTTCGAGCTCCTACAATGAGCAGTTCTTC.

The rearrangement uses TRBV28 and TRBJ2-1; D may be TRBD2 (6 bases). This CDR3 comprises 13 residues. The germline V gene has CDR1 MDHEN and CDR2 SYDVKM. Deletions cut 6 bases from V and 4 bases from J, with 10 bases between. The CDR3 loop reads CASRGTLYNEQFF. In DNA form, the CDR3 reads TGTGCCAGCAGGGGGACTCTATACAATGAGCAGTTCTTC.

This rearrangement joins TRBV28 to TRBJ2-7; D gene unclear. The CDR3 runs to 12 residues. Trimming stripped 4 bases from V and 7 bases from J, with 11 bases between. CDR1 is MDHEN and CDR2 is SYDVKM in the germline V gene. The CDR3 spells CASSSPPDEQYF. DNA for the CDR3: TGTGCCAGCAGTTCTCCTCCTGATGAGCAGTACTTC.

At least ten counts were recorded for this clone. This chain joins TRBV13 and TRBJ1-1, with D perhaps TRBD1 (5 bases). Germline V gene data show CDR1 as PRHDT and CDR2 as FYEKMQ (reference sequence). CDR3 length: 15 residues. The germline V and J ends were trimmed by 3 bases and 6 bases, with 17 bases remaining between them. The CDR3 region has the DNA TGTGCCAGCAGCTTTAATCAAGGGATGGGGGCTGAAGCTTTCTTT. Translated: CASSFNQGMGAEAFF.

The rearrangement joins TRBV7-9 to TRBJ2-5; D possibly uses TRBD1 or TRBD2 (5 bases each). The germline CDR1 and CDR2 sequences are SEHNR and FQNEAQ (reference sequence). The length of the CDR3 is 14 residues. Trimming cost V 3 bases and J 3 bases, with 11 bases left between them. The CDR3 DNA reads as TGTGCCAGCAGCTTCAGAGGGGCAGAAGAGACCCAGTACTTC. This sequence encodes CASSFRGAEETQYF.

V and J are TRBV11-2 and TRBJ2-7; no clear D gene. From germline, CDR1 is SGHAT and CDR2 FQNNGV. The CDR3 has 13 residues. The V end lost 2 bases, the J end lost 0 bases, and 5 bases lay between the germline ends. DNA for the CDR3: TGTGCCAGCAGCTTAACGCCCTCCTACGAGCAGTACTTC. It specifies CASSLTPSYEQYF.

The chain combines TRBV7-7 with TRBJ2-1, with D hard to call. The CDR3 covers 13 residues. V was trimmed by 6 bases and J by 5 bases, leaving 11 bases between them. Germline-derived CDR1 and CDR2 are SSHAT and FNYEAQ (reference sequence). The CDR3 sequence is CASSRSQNNEQFF. CDR3 coding DNA: TGTGCCAGCAGTCGCAGCCAAAACAATGAGCAGTTCTTC.